This T cell receptor beta chain is drawn from a study of blood T cell repertoires in COVID-19. Germline CDR1 reads SGHTA; CDR2 reads FQGNSA. The CDR3 extends over 13 amino acids. Trimming took 1 base from V and 3 from J, leaving 6 bases between them. Clones were read by immunoSEQ multiplex PCR, and TCRdb kept only the in-frame ones, dropping some. The sample has roughly 320,000 clones, over 75% seen once; the top ten hold 6% to 9%. The clonotype comes from a human donor in a cohort sampled during active COVID-19. This chain links TRBV7-2 with TRBJ1-2, with D tentatively TRBD1 (5 bases). Sequenced sample: peripheral blood. The CDR3 sequence: CASSLGGDYGYTF. CDR3 DNA: TGTGCCAGCAGCTTAGGGGGGGACTATGGCTACACCTTC.